The clone carrying this T cell receptor beta chain was observed once. As processed by the authors: Reference gene primer amplification gave estimated nucleated cell counts. Clones were sequenced by immunoSEQ multiplex PCR, and TCRdb holds only the in-frame ones, with some missing. V and J calls plus clone size are reproduced from that table; the DNA served to infer D and trimming. The table includes fewer than 70,000 clones, roughly nine tenths detected once. This specimen comes from a study of blood T cell repertoires in COVID-19. As for the study in general: Sites in the United States, Italy and Spain provided acute and convalescent COVID-19 samples. Sample material is recorded as cDNA or gDNA derived from T cells, B-cell-depleted T cells, or PBMCs.

Deletions cut 1 base from V and 9 bases from J, with 16 bases between. The CDR3 has 15 residues. Germline CDR1 reads KGHSH; CDR2 reads LQKENI. The TCR was taken from a woman in her seventies with active COVID-19. Sequenced material: peripheral blood. The chain is built from TRBV18 and TRBJ1-5; D is perhaps TRBD1 (6 bases). The CDR3: CASSPLGDTEGPQHF. CDR3 sequence (DNA): TGTGCCAGCTCACCACTGGGGGACACGGAAGGGCCCCAGCATTTT.